These 5 T cell receptor beta chains share one sample of origin, sequenced in a study of T cell clonality in common variable immunodeficiency. The study, taken as a whole, reports: In common variable immunodeficiency, TCR beta chains reportedly carried fewer deletions and N-nucleotide insertions.

Assay used: immunoSEQ multiplex PCR; TCRdb lists only in-frame clones, some missing. This listing includes some 15,000 clones. The antigens for these receptors are not known. Sequenced sample: peripheral blood mononuclear cells. All receptors derive from a human donor with common variable immunodeficiency.

Concerning this clone itself: The read ends 3 residues shy of where the CDR3 ends; the end is completed using the germline J gene. The chain uses TRBV7-9 and TRBJ2-1, with 12 bases matching TRBD1. The CDR3 contains 15 residues. J was trimmed by 8 bases and V by 3 bases; bases with no gene match: 5. The germline gives CDR1 SEHNR, CDR2 FQNEAQ (reference sequence). CDR3 DNA (partial): TGTGCCAGCAGCTTCCGGGACAGGGGGCACGATGAG. Protein sequence: CASSFRDRGHDE. The entire CDR3 reads CASSFRDRGHDEQFF. Full variable domain (rest looked up from reference TRBV7-9 and TRBJ2-1): DTGVSQNPRHKITKRGQNVTFRCDPISEHNRLYWYRQTLGQGPEFLTYFQNEAQLEKSRLLSDRFSAERPKGSFSTLEIQRTEQGDSAMYLCASSFRDRGHDEQFFGPGTRLTVL.

A word on this clone: The CDR3 end lies 3 residues beyond the end of the read and is filled in from the germline J gene. The J gene is TRBJ1-5, the V gene TRBV20-1; 9 nucleotides line up with TRBD1. The V gene's germline CDR1 is DFQATT and CDR2 SNEGSKA (reference sequence). V shed 6 bases and J 3 bases; nucleotides not matched to a gene: 12. The CDR3 consists of 16 residues. The CDR3 reads CSAPISGTGNNQPQHF. Incomplete CDR3 DNA: TGCAGTGCCCCTATTAGTGGGACAGGGAACAATCAGCCC.

CDR3 sequence: CASSAQAPGSNQPQHF. CDR3 DNA (partial): TGTGCCAGTAGTGCTCAGGCTCCTGGGAGCAATCAGCCC. The rearrangement joins TRBV19 to TRBJ1-5, with no clear D. The read terminates 3 residues before the CDR3 end, so the remaining end is supplied by the germline J gene. CDR3 size: 16 residues. CDR1 is LNHDA and CDR2 is SQIVND in the germline V gene (reference sequence). With 5 bases removed from V and 1 base from J, the gap between germline ends came to 15 bases.

Concerning this clone itself: The read ends 3 residues before the CDR3 terminus; that terminus is restored from the germline J gene. The chain uses TRBV30 and TRBJ1-5; 8 bases line up with TRBD1. The V and J ends lost 0 bases and 2 bases, in that order; junction bases with no gene match: 3. Germline CDR1 is GTSNPN and CDR2 is SVGIG (reference sequence). The CDR3 contains 15 residues. CDR3: CAWSVAGQGNQPQHF. The CDR3 bases that were read are TGTGCCTGGAGTGTAGCGGGACAGGGCAATCAGCCC. Variable domain in full (rest from reference TRBV30 and TRBJ1-5): SQTIHQWPATLVQPVGSPLSLECTVEGTSNPNLYWYRQAAGRGLQLLFYSVGIGQISSEVPQNLSASRPQDRQFILSSKKLLLSDSGFYLCAWSVAGQGNQPQHFGDGTRLSIL.

Worth noting for this clone: Sequencing ends 3 residues short of the CDR3 end; the germline J gene provides the rest. The chain combines TRBV7-6 with TRBJ1-3; TRBD1 agrees at 7 bases. The CDR3 is made up of 13 amino acids. The ends lost 7 bases at V and 2 bases at J; junction bases unmatched: 2. Germline V gives CDR1 SGHVS, CDR2 FNYEAQ. The CDR3 reads CASKQGTGNTIYF. CDR3 DNA (partial): TGTGCCAGCAAACAGGGGACTGGAAACACC.